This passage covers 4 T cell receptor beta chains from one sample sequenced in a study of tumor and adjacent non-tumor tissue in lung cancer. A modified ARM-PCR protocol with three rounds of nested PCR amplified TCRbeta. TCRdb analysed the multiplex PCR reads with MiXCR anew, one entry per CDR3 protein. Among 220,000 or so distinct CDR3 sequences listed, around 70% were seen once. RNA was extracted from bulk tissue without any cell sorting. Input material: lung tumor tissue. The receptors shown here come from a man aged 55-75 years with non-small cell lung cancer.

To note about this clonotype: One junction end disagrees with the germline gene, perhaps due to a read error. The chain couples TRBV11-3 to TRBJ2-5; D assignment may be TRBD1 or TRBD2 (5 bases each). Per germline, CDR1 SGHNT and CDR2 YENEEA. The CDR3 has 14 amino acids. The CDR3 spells CVSSSGPIQETQYF. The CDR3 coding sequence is TGTGTCAGCAGCTCGGGACCGATCCAAGAGACCCAGTACTTC.

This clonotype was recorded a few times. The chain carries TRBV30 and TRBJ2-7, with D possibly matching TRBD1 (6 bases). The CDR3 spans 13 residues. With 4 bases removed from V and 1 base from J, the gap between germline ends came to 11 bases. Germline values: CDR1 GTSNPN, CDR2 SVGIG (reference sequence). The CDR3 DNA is TGTGCCTGGATTGAAGACAGGTCCTACGAGCAGTACTTC. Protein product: CAWIEDRSYEQYF.

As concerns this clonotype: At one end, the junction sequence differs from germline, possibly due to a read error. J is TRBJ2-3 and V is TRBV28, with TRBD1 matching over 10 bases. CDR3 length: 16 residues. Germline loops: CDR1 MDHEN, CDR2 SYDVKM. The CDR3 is CASGSGQGRRTDTQYF. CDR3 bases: TGTGCCAGCGGTTCGGGACAGGGGAGAAGAACAGATACCCAGTATTTT.

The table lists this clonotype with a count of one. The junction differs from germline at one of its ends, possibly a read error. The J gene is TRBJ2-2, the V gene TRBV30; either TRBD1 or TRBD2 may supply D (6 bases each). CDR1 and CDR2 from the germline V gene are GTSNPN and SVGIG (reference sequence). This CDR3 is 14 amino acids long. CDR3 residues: CVWSVIGGTGKLFF. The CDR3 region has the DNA TGTGTCTGGAGTGTGATAGGGGGGACCGGGAAGCTGTTTTTT.